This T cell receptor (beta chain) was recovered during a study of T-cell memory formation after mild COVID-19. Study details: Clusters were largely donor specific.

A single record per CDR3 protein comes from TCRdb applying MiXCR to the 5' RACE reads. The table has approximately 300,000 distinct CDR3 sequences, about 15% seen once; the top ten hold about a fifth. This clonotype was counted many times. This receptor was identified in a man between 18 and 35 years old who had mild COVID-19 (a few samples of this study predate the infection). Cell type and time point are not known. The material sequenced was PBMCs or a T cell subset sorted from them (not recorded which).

CDR3 loop: CASSETRGQAGELFF. The CDR3 DNA reads TGCGCCAGCAGTGAGACGCGGGGACAGGCCGGGGAGCTGTTTTTT. The rearrangement joins TRBV10-1 to TRBJ2-2, with 8 bases aligning to TRBD1. After removal of 2 bases from V and 6 bases from J, the junction contained 5 bases not matched to a gene. The CDR3 totals 15 residues. Germline V gene sequence: CDR1 WNHNN, CDR2 SYGVQD (reference sequence).